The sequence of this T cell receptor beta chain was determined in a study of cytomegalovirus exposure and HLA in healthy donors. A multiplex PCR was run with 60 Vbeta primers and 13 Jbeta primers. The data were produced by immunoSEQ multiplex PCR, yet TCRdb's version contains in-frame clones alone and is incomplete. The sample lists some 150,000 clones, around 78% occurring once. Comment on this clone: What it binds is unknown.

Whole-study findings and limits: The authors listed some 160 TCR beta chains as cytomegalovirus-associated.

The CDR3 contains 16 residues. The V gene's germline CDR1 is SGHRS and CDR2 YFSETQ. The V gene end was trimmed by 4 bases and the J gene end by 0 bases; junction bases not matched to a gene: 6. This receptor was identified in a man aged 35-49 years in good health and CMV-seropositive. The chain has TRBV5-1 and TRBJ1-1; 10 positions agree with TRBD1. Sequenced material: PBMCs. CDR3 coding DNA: TGCGCCAGCAGCCGGGGACAGGGGTCTATGAACACTGAAGCTTTCTTT. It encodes CASSRGQGSMNTEAFF.